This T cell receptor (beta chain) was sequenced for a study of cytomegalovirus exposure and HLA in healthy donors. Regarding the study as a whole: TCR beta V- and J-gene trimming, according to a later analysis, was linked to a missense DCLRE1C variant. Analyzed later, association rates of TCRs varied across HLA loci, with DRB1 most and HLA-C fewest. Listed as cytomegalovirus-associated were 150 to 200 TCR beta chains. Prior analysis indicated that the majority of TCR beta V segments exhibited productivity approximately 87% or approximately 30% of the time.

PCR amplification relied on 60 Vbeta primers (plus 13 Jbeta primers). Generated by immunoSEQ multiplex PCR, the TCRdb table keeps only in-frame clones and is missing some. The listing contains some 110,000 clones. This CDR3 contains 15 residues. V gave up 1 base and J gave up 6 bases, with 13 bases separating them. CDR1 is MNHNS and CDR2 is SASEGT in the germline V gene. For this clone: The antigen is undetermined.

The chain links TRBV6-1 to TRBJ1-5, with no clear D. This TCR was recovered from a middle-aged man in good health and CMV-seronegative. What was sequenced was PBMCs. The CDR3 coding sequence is TGTGCCAGCAGTGAAGTGGGCTTTTTAGTTCAGCCCCAGCATTTT. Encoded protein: CASSEVGFLVQPQHF.